The 5 T cell receptor beta chains listed next were all sequenced from one sample in a study of T cell repertoires in cytomegalovirus infection. TCRdb used MiXCR to reprocess the reads, holding one entry per CDR3 protein. The sample lists 830,000 or so distinct CDR3 sequences; less than 35% were seen once. These TCRs are of unknown antigen specificity. Source: cultured CD8+ T cells from PBMCs, taken from culture after CMV antigen stimulation. These receptor sequences come from a human donor in good health (CMV status not recorded). Some clones in this sample may be carry-over from other donors' samples.

Regarding this clonotype: Sequence at one end of the junction differs from germline and may be a read error. This chain uses TRBV6-1 with TRBJ1-1; no reliable D call. The V gene's germline CDR1 is MNHNS and CDR2 SASEGT. The CDR3 consists of 14 residues. CDR3 nucleotides: TGTGCCAACAGTCAACCGAATCCGAACACTGAAGCTTTCTTT. Translated, it gives CANSQPNPNTEAFF.

J is TRBJ2-5 and V is TRBV7-4; D possibly corresponds to TRBD2 (6 bases). CDR1 is SGHVT, CDR2 SQSDAQ, per germline. With 3 bases removed from V and 4 bases from J, the gap between germline ends came to 18 bases. There are 16 residues in the CDR3. CDR3 region: CASSFGDSYGGETQYF. For the CDR3, the DNA is TGTGCCAGCAGCTTTGGGGACTCGTACGGGGGAGAGACCCAGTACTTC.

This clonotype was counted between two and nine times. The rearrangement links TRBV4-3 to TRBJ1-5, with D unclear. Trimming cost V 4 bases and J 1 base, with 11 bases left between them. Germline V gene sequence: CDR1 LGHNA, CDR2 YSLEER. The CDR3 consists of 15 residues. The CDR3 sequence: CASSLSWRSNQPQHF. The CDR3 DNA follows: TGCGCCAGCAGCCTCAGTTGGAGGAGCAATCAGCCCCAGCATTTT.

The chain combines TRBV7-6 with TRBJ2-1; 8 bases map to TRBD1. The CDR3 runs to 16 residues. Germline V gene lookup returns CDR1 SGHVS and CDR2 FNYEAQ. The V and J ends lost 5 bases and 6 bases, in that order; junction bases with no gene match: 12. The CDR3 reads CASSPPTGGWGNEQFF. CDR3 nucleotides: TGTGCCAGCAGCCCCCCTACAGGGGGTTGGGGCAATGAGCAGTTCTTC.

The chain couples TRBV7-6 to TRBJ2-7; weak D call: TRBD2 (5 bases). CDR3 length: 15 residues. Germline-derived CDR1 and CDR2 are SGHVS and FNYEAQ. Trimming removed 0 bases at V and 3 bases at J, with 12 bases between. Written as DNA, the CDR3 is TGTGCCAGCAGCTTAGCCGCGGACTCCGGCTACGAGCAGTACTTC. It encodes CASSLAADSGYEQYF.